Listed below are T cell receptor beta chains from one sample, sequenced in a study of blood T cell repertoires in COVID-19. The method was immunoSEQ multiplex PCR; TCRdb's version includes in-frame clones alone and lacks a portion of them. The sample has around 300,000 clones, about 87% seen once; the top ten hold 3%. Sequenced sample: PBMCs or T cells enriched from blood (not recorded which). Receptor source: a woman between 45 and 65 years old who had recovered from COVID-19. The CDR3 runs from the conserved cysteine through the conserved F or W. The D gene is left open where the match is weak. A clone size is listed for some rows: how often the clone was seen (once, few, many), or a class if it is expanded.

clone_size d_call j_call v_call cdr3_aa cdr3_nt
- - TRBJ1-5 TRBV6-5 CASTGYSQGPQHF TGTGCCAGCACTGGTTACAGCCAGGGACCCCAGCATTTT
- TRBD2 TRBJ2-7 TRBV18 CASSGGTKSSYEQYF TGTGCCAGCTCCGGCGGGACTAAGAGCTCCTACGAGCAGTACTTC
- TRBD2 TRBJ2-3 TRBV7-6 CASSLSSGSFDTQYF TGTGCCAGCAGCTTATCTAGCGGGAGTTTTGATACGCAGTATTTT
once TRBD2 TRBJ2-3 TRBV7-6 CASSPRAGGPDDTQYF TGTGCCAGCAGCCCCCGAGCGGGAGGGCCAGATGATACGCAGTATTTT
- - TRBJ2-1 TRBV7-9 CASSLVTGYEQFF TGTGCCAGCAGCTTGGTAACAGGGTATGAGCAGTTCTTC
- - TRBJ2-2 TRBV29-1 CSVGKGDTTNTGELFF TGCAGCGTCGGAAAAGGGGACACCACGAACACCGGGGAGCTGTTTTTT
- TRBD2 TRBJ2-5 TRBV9 CASGGLAGGGETQYF TGTGCCAGCGGGGGACTAGCGGGAGGAGGGGAGACCCAGTACTTC
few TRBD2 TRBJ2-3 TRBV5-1 CASSPGLAGVLLTDTQYF TGCGCCAGCAGCCCCGGACTAGCGGGAGTGCTCCTCACAGATACGCAGTATTTT
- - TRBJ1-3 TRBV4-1 CASNTPSSGNTIYF TGCGCCAGCAATACTCCGAGCTCTGGAAACACCATATATTTT
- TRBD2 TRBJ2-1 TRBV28 CASRTWASGYYNEQFF TGTGCCAGCAGGACATGGGCTAGCGGGTACTACAATGAGCAGTTCTTC
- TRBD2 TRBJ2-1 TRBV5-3 CARRPGLAVNNEQFF TGTGCCAGAAGACCCGGCCTAGCGGTAAACAATGAGCAGTTCTTC
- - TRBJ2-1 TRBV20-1 CSATSSFEQFF TGCAGTGCTACCTCGAGCTTTGAGCAGTTCTTC
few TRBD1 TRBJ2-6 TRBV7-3 CASSLDRVGGANVLTF TGTGCCAGCAGCCTAGACAGGGTTGGTGGGGCCAACGTCCTGACTTTC
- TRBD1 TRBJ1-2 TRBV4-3 CASSQEAGQGLYGYTF TGCGCCAGCAGCCAAGAAGCGGGACAGGGACTCTATGGCTACACCTTC
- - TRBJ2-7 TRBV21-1 CASSKSQGWGYYEQYF TGTGCCAGCAGCAAAAGTCAGGGGTGGGGTTACTACGAGCAGTACTTC
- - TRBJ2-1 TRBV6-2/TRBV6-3 CASSSPPRASYNEQFF TGTGCCAGCAGTTCCCCTCCCAGGGCCTCCTACAATGAGCAGTTCTTC
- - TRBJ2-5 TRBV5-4 CASSLSAREETQYF TGTGCCAGCAGCTTGTCGGCCCGGGAGGAGACCCAGTACTTC
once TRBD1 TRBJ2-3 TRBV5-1 CASRSTGTGTDTQYF TGCGCCAGCAGATCCACCGGGACAGGCACAGATACGCAGTATTTT
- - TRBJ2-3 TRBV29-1 CSVFGARDSVADTQYF TGCAGCGTTTTTGGTGCGCGGGATTCAGTGGCAGATACGCAGTATTTT
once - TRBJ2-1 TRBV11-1 CASSGTTGRFFNEQFF TGTGCCAGCAGCGGGACAACGGGGAGATTTTTCAATGAGCAGTTCTTC
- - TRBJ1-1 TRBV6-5 CASSPRDSNTEAFF TGTGCCAGCAGTCCCCGGGACTCGAACACTGAAGCTTTCTTT
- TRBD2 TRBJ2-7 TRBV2 CASGRGLAGTYEQYF TGTGCCAGCGGACGCGGACTAGCGGGTACCTACGAGCAGTACTTC
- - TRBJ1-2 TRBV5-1 CASGILRGGGDGYTF TGCGCCAGCGGTATCCTCCGAGGAGGGGGGGATGGCTACACCTTC
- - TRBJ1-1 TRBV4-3 CASSQEAGAEAFF TGCGCCAGCAGCCAAGAGGCGGGGGCTGAAGCTTTCTTT
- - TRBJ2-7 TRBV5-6 CASSFQILYEQYF TGTGCCAGCAGTTTTCAGATATTATACGAGCAGTACTTC
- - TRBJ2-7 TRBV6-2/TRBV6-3 CASSYFSSGDEQYF TGTGCCAGCAGTTACTTTTCCTCGGGGGACGAGCAGTACTTC
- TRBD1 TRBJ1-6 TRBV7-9 CASSLGTGGYNSPLHF TGTGCCAGCAGCTTAGGAACAGGGGGGTATAATTCACCCCTCCACTTT
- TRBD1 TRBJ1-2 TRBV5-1 CASRHTGQVNYGYTF TGCGCCAGCAGACATACAGGACAGGTTAACTATGGCTACACCTTC
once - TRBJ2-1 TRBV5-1 CASSFRQGGVNEQFF TGCGCCAGCAGCTTTCGGCAGGGGGGAGTCAATGAGCAGTTCTTC
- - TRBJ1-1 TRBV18 CASSPAGVPNTEAFF TGTGCCAGCTCACCCGCGGGAGTGCCGAACACTGAAGCTTTCTTT
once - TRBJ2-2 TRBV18 CASSPPAGNTGELFF TGTGCCAGCTCACCCCCGGCAGGGAACACCGGGGAGCTGTTTTTT
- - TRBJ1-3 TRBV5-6 CASSLDGIGNTIYF TGTGCCAGCAGCTTGGACGGTATTGGAAACACCATATATTTT
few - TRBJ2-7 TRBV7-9 CAGGTVGSSYEQYF TGTGCCGGGGGCACCGTTGGAAGCTCCTACGAGCAGTACTTC
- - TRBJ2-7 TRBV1 CTSSQDHISYEQYF TGCACCAGCAGCCAAGATCACATCTCCTACGAGCAGTACTTC
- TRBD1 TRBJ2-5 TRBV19 CASRGQGRGETQYF TGTGCCAGTAGAGGACAGGGTCGGGGAGAGACCCAGTACTTC
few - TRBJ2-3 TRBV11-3 CASSLGEATDTQYF TGTGCCAGCAGCCTAGGGGAGGCCACAGATACGCAGTATTTT
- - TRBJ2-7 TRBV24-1 CATSDTSYEQYF TGTGCCACCAGTGACACATCCTACGAGCAGTACTTC
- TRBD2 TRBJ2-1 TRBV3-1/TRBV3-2 CASSQDLSGRASGEQFF TGTGCCAGCAGCCAAGATCTTTCCGGGAGGGCCTCAGGTGAGCAGTTCTTC
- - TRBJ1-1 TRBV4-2 CASSQSNTEAFF TGTGCCAGCAGCCAATCAAACACTGAAGCTTTCTTT
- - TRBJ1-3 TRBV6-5 CASSLGQIGNTIYF TGTGCCAGTTCCCTCGGACAGATTGGAAACACCATATATTTT
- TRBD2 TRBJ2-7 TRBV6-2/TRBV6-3 CASSRLAGAYEQYF TGTGCCAGCAGCCGCCTAGCGGGAGCCTACGAGCAGTACTTC
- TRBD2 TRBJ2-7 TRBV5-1 CASSPTQTSGNEQYF TGCGCCAGCAGCCCTACCCAGACTAGCGGGAACGAGCAGTACTTC
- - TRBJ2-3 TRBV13 CASSPGGGSGTDTQYF TGTGCCAGCAGCCCTGGAGGAGGGAGTGGGACAGATACGCAGTATTTT
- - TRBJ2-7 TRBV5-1 CASSGSSSYEQYF TGCGCCAGCAGCGGTAGCAGCTCCTACGAGCAGTACTTC
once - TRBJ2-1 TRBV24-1 CATSDYSGSSYNEQFF TGTGCCACCAGTGACTACTCAGGTAGCTCCTACAATGAGCAGTTCTTC
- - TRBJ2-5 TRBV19 CASRLNRVETQYF TGTGCCAGTAGATTGAACAGGGTTGAGACCCAGTACTTC
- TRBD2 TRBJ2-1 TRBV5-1 CASKTLAGGHNEQFF TGCGCCAGCAAAACCCTAGCGGGAGGCCACAATGAGCAGTTCTTC